A selection of T cell receptor beta chains follows, all from one sample in a study of T cell responses to AZD1222 COVID-19 vaccine. TCRdb's table, derived via immunoSEQ multiplex PCR, lists solely in-frame clones and lacks some. The profile shows about 19,000 clones, roughly 76% of them singletons. Sequenced material: peripheral blood, taken 28 days after the second AZD1222 dose. These receptors were collected from an adult who received the AZD1222 COVID-19 vaccine. CDR3s include the opening cysteine and the closing phenylalanine or tryptophan. D genes are given only for firm matches. Part of the rows lack a size; the others show once, few, many or a class for expanded clones.

j_call | d_call | v_call | clone_size | cdr3_aa | cdr3_nt
TRBJ1-1 | TRBD1 | TRBV19 | . | CASSIDSGTGNTEAFF | TGTGCCAGTAGTATAGATTCCGGGACAGGGAACACTGAAGCTTTCTTT
TRBJ2-7 | TRBD1 | TRBV7-8 | . | CASSSYRTGLRAYEQYF | TGTGCCAGCAGCTCTTACCGGACAGGTCTGAGAGCCTACGAGCAGTACTTC
TRBJ1-5 | . | TRBV15 | . | CATSRDHSGGVPQHF | TGTGCCACCAGCAGAGATCATTCGGGGGGGGTGCCCCAGCATTTT
TRBJ2-5 | TRBD2 | TRBV5-5 | . | CASSARGEAASVGTQYF | TGTGCCAGCAGCGCCCGGGGGGAAGCGGCCTCGGTCGGGACCCAGTACTTC
TRBJ1-6 | . | TRBV5-6 | . | CASTYERGSPLHF | TGTGCCAGCACTTACGAGCGCGGTTCACCCCTCCACTTT
TRBJ1-1 | . | TRBV7-9 | . | CASSPWDVEFAEAFF | TGTGCCAGCAGCCCTTGGGACGTGGAATTCGCTGAAGCTTTCTTT
TRBJ2-7 | TRBD1 | TRBV5-1 | once | CASSVRGQIYEQYF | TGCGCCAGCAGCGTAAGGGGGCAAATCTACGAGCAGTACTTC
TRBJ2-7 | TRBD2 | TRBV18 | . | CASSPLSGAREQYF | TGTGCCAGCTCACCTCTGAGCGGGGCTCGCGAGCAGTACTTC
TRBJ1-4 | TRBD1 | TRBV2 | . | CASSDMADREKLFF | TGTGCCAGCAGTGATATGGCGGACAGGGAAAAACTGTTTTTT
TRBJ2-4 | . | TRBV29-1 | . | CSVEGIAKNIQYF | TGCAGCGTCGAGGGTATAGCCAAAAACATTCAGTACTTC
TRBJ2-5 | . | TRBV6-5 | . | CASTAGQYEETQYF | TGTGCCAGCACCGCGGGACAGTACGAAGAGACCCAGTACTTC
TRBJ1-5 | . | TRBV27 | once | CASRRGPNQPQHF | TGTGCCAGCAGGCGGGGGCCTAATCAGCCCCAGCATTTT
TRBJ2-5 | . | TRBV29-1 | . | CSVDGDRNIQETQYF | TGCAGCGTTGATGGAGACAGGAATATCCAAGAGACCCAGTACTTC
TRBJ2-7 | . | TRBV6-5 | . | CASTGTRSEQYF | TGTGCCAGCACCGGAACGAGGAGTGAGCAGTACTTC
TRBJ1-2 | . | TRBV11-3 | . | CASSLEGRGANYGYTF | TGTGCCAGCAGCTTAGAGGGCAGGGGAGCCAACTATGGCTACACCTTC
TRBJ2-1 | TRBD1 | TRBV29-1 | . | CSVEDVLDRGYNEQFF | TGCAGCGTTGAAGACGTACTGGACAGGGGGTACAATGAGCAGTTCTTC
TRBJ1-1 | . | TRBV5-1 | once | CASSTNAGMNTEAFF | TGCGCCAGCAGCACGAACGCAGGAATGAACACTGAAGCTTTCTTT
TRBJ1-5 | . | TRBV6-6 | . | CASSILRGSNQPQHF | TGTGCCAGCAGTATCCTTCGAGGTAGCAATCAGCCCCAGCATTTT
TRBJ2-3 | . | TRBV10-1 | . | CASSEERPPGGDTQYF | TGCGCCAGCAGTGAGGAAAGACCTCCCGGGGGAGATACGCAGTATTTT
TRBJ1-1 | . | TRBV5-8 | . | CASSLEVGQNTEAFF | TGTGCCAGCAGCTTGGAGGTCGGACAGAACACTGAAGCTTTCTTT
TRBJ2-3 | . | TRBV27 | few | CASSLRDARQDTQYF | TGTGCCAGCAGTCTCCGGGACGCACGTCAAGATACGCAGTATTTT
TRBJ2-6 | TRBD1 | TRBV11-3 | . | CASSLGGGQGSSGANVLTF | TGTGCCAGCAGCTTAGGAGGAGGACAGGGGAGCTCTGGGGCCAACGTCCTGACTTTC
TRBJ2-7 | . | TRBV5-1 | few | CASSQFSTPLHEQYF | TGCGCCAGCAGCCAGTTTTCGACCCCCCTGCACGAGCAGTACTTC
TRBJ2-3 | TRBD1 | TRBV5-1 | . | CASSPGTGGATDTQYF | TGCGCCAGCAGCCCGGGGACAGGGGGCGCCACAGATACGCAGTATTTT
TRBJ1-2 | TRBD1 | TRBV7-2 | . | CASSYDRVTSNYGYTF | TGTGCCAGCAGCTACGACAGGGTCACATCTAACTATGGCTACACCTTC
TRBJ2-1 | TRBD1 | TRBV5-1 | . | CASSGTGLNEQFF | TGCGCCAGCAGCGGGACAGGGTTGAATGAGCAGTTCTTC
TRBJ2-2 | . | TRBV7-2 | . | CASSPFPGTGELFF | TGTGCCAGCAGCCCTTTTCCGGGCACCGGGGAGCTGTTTTTT
TRBJ1-1 | . | TRBV5-1 | . | CASSYTGAPLSDEAFF | TGCGCCAGCAGCTATACTGGGGCCCCGCTCTCGGATGAAGCTTTCTTT
TRBJ2-1 | . | TRBV2 | few | CASSLDNEQFF | TGTGCCAGCAGTCTCGACAATGAGCAGTTCTTC
TRBJ2-2 | . | TRBV5-4 | . | CASSLITGVPGELFF | TGTGCCAGCAGCTTGATAACGGGGGTGCCCGGGGAGCTGTTTTTT
TRBJ1-2 | TRBD1 | TRBV18 | few | CASSLGQDGGYTF | TGTGCCAGCTCCTTAGGACAGGATGGCGGCTACACCTTC
TRBJ2-1 | . | TRBV7-2 | . | CASSLGPPSYNEQFF | TGTGCCAGCAGCTTAGGGCCACCCTCCTACAATGAGCAGTTCTTC
TRBJ1-6 | . | TRBV3-1/TRBV3-2 | . | CASSQVDDRLHF | TGTGCCAGCAGCCAAGTTGACGACAGGCTCCACTTT
TRBJ2-3 | . | TRBV5-1 | . | CASSLQGVDTQYF | TGCGCCAGCAGCTTGCAGGGCGTAGACACGCAGTATTTT
TRBJ2-7 | TRBD2 | TRBV4-1 | . | CASSLALGTSEYEQYF | TGCGCCAGCAGCCTTGCTCTCGGGACTAGCGAGTACGAGCAGTACTTC
TRBJ1-2 | TRBD1 | TRBV5-6 | . | CASSLVQGDRYGYTF | TGTGCCAGCAGCTTGGTACAGGGGGATCGCTATGGCTACACCTTC
TRBJ1-4 | TRBD1 | TRBV5-1 | . | CASSLYGTGGEGAEKLFF | TGCGCCAGCAGCCTATACGGGACAGGGGGCGAGGGCGCTGAAAAACTGTTTTTT
TRBJ1-2 | . | TRBV15 | . | CATSRPGEDGYTF | TGTGCCACCAGCAGACCAGGGGAAGATGGCTACACCTTC
TRBJ1-5 | . | TRBV6-5 | . | CASSLDGTLGPQHF | TGTGCCAGCAGTTTGGATGGAACCCTGGGGCCCCAGCATTTT
TRBJ1-4 | TRBD1 | TRBV5-1 | . | CASSLDRDSKKLFF | TGCGCCAGCAGCTTGGACCGGGACAGTAAAAAACTGTTTTTT